Presented here are 9 T cell receptor beta chains from one specimen sequenced in a study of Ad26.COV2.S vaccination and SARS-CoV-2 variants. The treatment here: roughly 20 received Ad26.COV2.S at low or high dose, single or two shots; several received placebo; per-sample allocation not given. The investigators took samples on day 63 after the first vaccine or placebo injection. Here immunoSEQ multiplex PCR was the method, and the copy in TCRdb shows in-frame clones only, minus some. Of 300,000 to 350,000 clones listed, about 90% are singletons. Sample: peripheral blood, taken in a trial of Ad26.COV2.S vaccine versus placebo. The receptors originated from a person between 18 and 65 years old who received the Ad26.COV2.S COVID-19 vaccine or a placebo.

The V call is TRBV11-2, the J call TRBJ2-7, with 9 bases fitting TRBD1. This CDR3 spans 15 amino acids. Germline V gene sequence: CDR1 SGHAT, CDR2 FQNNGV. Unmatched junction bases numbered 6, after V lost 5 bases and J lost 1 base. CDR3 protein: CASSPGQGSSYEQYF. In DNA, the CDR3 is TGTGCCAGCAGCCCCGGACAGGGGTCGTCCTACGAGCAGTACTTC.

J is TRBJ1-1 and V is TRBV4-1; no reliable D call. Germline values: CDR1 MGHRA, CDR2 YSYEKL. The CDR3 extends over 14 amino acids. V dropped 1 base and J dropped 4 bases, with 10 bases sitting between them. The CDR3 region has the DNA TGCGCCAGCAGCCAAGTGAGGGCCGGCACTGAAGCTTTCTTT. It specifies CASSQVRAGTEAFF.

The rearrangement links TRBV7-8 to TRBJ2-2; 7 bases are shared with TRBD1. CDR1 SGHVS and CDR2 FQNEAQ come from the germline V gene. The CDR3 sequence is 18 residues long. V dropped 4 bases and J dropped 2; count of bases not matched to a gene: 13. The CDR3 DNA follows: TGTGCCAGCAGCTATCCGGCCGTAGGGGACAGCAACACCGGGGAGCTGTTTTTT. Protein: CASSYPAVGDSNTGELFF.

The V call is TRBV11-2, the J call TRBJ1-2; D gene unclear. Germline V gene sequence: CDR1 SGHAT, CDR2 FQNNGV. The CDR3 is made up of 15 amino acids. Between the trimmed V and J ends, which lost 5 bases and 6 bases, there was a span of 19 bases. The CDR3 nucleotides read TGTGCCAGCAGCCCCGGAGCTTCGCCCCTGGATGGCTACACCTTC. Its protein product is CASSPGASPLDGYTF.

J is TRBJ1-3 and V is TRBV6-1, with TRBD1 matching over 9 bases. The germline V gene has CDR1 MNHNS and CDR2 SASEGT. V lost 4 bases and J lost 4; bases outside the gene matches: 11. The CDR3 loop spans 17 amino acids. CDR3 DNA sequence: TGTGCCAGCAGTGGAGGGCCTAGGACAGGGGTGGGAAACACCATATATTTT. Encoded protein: CASSGGPRTGVGNTIYF.

The chain uses TRBV7-9 and TRBJ2-5; maybe TRBD1 (5 bases). This CDR3 comprises 15 residues. V was pared by 10 bases and J by 5 bases, with 23 bases between. Germline V CDR1 and CDR2: SEHNR, FQNEAQ (reference sequence). CDR3 loop: CATKESSAPGETQYF. CDR3 coding DNA: TGTGCCACAAAGGAGTCCTCGGCGCCAGGGGAGACCCAGTACTTC. Filled out from reference TRBV7-9 and TRBJ2-5, the complete variable domain reads DTGVSQNPRHKITKRGQNVTFRCDPISEHNRLYWYRQTLGQGPEFLTYFQNEAQLEKSRLLSDRFSAERPKGSFSTLEIQRTEQGDSAMYLCATKESSAPGETQYFGPGTRLLVL.

V usage is TRBV9 and J usage is TRBJ2-3, with 8 positions matching TRBD2. This CDR3 comprises 17 residues. V dropped 3 bases and J dropped 5; count of bases not matched to a gene: 14. The V gene's germline CDR1 is SGDLS and CDR2 YYNGEE. CDR3 sequence: CASSAKTPGLGIDTQYF. The DNA of the CDR3 is TGTGCCAGCAGCGCTAAGACACCGGGACTAGGAATAGATACGCAGTATTTT.

This chain links TRBV18 with TRBJ2-1, with D unresolved. Germline CDR1 and CDR2: KGHSH and LQKENI. V lost 4 bases and J lost 5, with 9 bases in between. The CDR3 is made up of 13 amino acids. Here the CDR3 reads CASSHTVDNEQFF. The DNA for the CDR3 is TGTGCCAGCTCACACACAGTGGACAATGAGCAGTTCTTC.

This clone was found once. V and J are TRBV2 and TRBJ2-5; D perhaps matches TRBD2 (5 bases). Trimming cost V 6 bases and J 4 bases, with 9 bases left between them. This CDR3 is 12 amino acids long. Germline loops: CDR1 SNHLY, CDR2 FYNNEI. CDR3 protein: CASRRAIETQYF. The CDR3 DNA reads as TGTGCCAGCAGGCGGGCCATAGAGACCCAGTACTTC.